This T cell receptor beta chain derives from a study of cytomegalovirus exposure and HLA in healthy donors (dated by TCRdb to the late 2010s). Background on the whole study: An earlier analysis of a few hundred of the donors reported approximately 300 Gb of sequence data and 117 million unique TCR beta sequences obtained from 150 million to 200 million T cells. Roughly 300 gigabases of sequencing data and approximately 84 million unique TCR sequences were included in an early release covering around 600 HLA-typed donors. Among the roughly 400 genotyped donors, around 81% belonged to the genetic ancestry cluster associated with self-reported Caucasian donors. The aim of the study was to test whether cataloging public T cell receptors could identify signatures of past pathogen exposure. The study used immunosequencing to profile the T cell repertoires of under 700 subjects and linked those repertoires to cytomegalovirus serostatus. A separate validation cohort of roughly 120 different subjects was used in addition to the roughly 620-subject first cohort. The study combined high-throughput TCR immunosequencing, statistical association of individual TCRs with disease status, and machine learning to predict cytomegalovirus infection status. A later analysis re-examined previously published TCR beta repertoires from about 700 donors and added high-resolution HLA genotyping to investigate patterns of TCR occurrence. The later analysis used no new phenotypic data to find candidate immune exposures, relying instead on TCR beta sequences and their occurrence across donors. An earlier analysis of fewer than 750 of the donors used high-throughput TCR beta sequencing to judge whether each TCR beta V gene segment behaved as functional or pseudogenic. Donor age, sex, ethnicity and CMV serostatus were compiled alongside the repertoire data. A later genetic analysis used genome-wide SNP genotypes for about 65% of the roughly 700 donors, treating that subset as a discovery cohort. Every discovery cohort repertoire had been produced on one sequencing platform. HLA typing included class I and class II loci at four-digit resolution. The number of typed donors differed by locus: roughly 629-640 for A, B, C, DRB1 and DQB1; approximately 530 for DQA1; approximately 610 for DPA1; and 450 to 480 for DPB1. Because of strong linkage in the cohort, roughly five DR-DQ haplotypes were treated as single units for association and clustering. Among about 400 genotyped donors of the cohort, an average of roughly 230,000 unique TCR beta nucleotide sequences was sequenced per donor, of which approximately 18% were non-productive.

In total, 500 to 700 healthy bone marrow donors made up the cohort. All cohort members were sampled while nominally healthy, although unrecorded immune exposures were likely present. The donor tested CMV seronegative and was one of the 352 seronegative cohort members. A peripheral blood sample was provided by each donor, and peripheral blood mononuclear cells were used for TCR beta sequencing. The Qiagen DNeasy Blood Extraction Kit was used to extract genomic DNA from the blood cell samples. Receptor libraries were prepared by the immunoSEQ multiplex PCR assay. For the multiplex PCR, a mixture combining 60 forward primers for TCR Vbeta segments and 13 reverse primers for TCR Jbeta segments was used. The CDR3 region of rearranged TCR beta genes was amplified from genomic DNA by a multiplex PCR assay. The amplified TCR beta libraries were sequenced on the Illumina HiSeq System as 87-base-pair reads. For the original study's pipeline: Across the 700 or so repertoires, a later analysis counted some 81 million unique TCR beta chains, roughly 11 million of which were shared by at least two donors. Raw reads were error-corrected and collapsed into unique sequences by a nearest-neighbor algorithm in which closely related sequences were merged to remove PCR and sequencing errors. To assign V, D and J gene segments, CDR3 sequences were aligned to IMGT reference sequences. For a sequence to be retained, a match of at least six nucleotides was required to both a V gene segment and a J gene segment. Rearrangements were called productive when the CDR3 lacked stop codons and stayed in frame with V and J; all others were non-productive. Following IMGT convention, CDR3 was defined as the stretch from the second conserved V-encoded cysteine up to the conserved J-encoded phenylalanine. Sequences without an unambiguous match to a single V gene segment were excluded from the earlier analysis of almost 600 of the donors. An earlier analysis of 587 of the donors called V segments functional above 56.7% productive rearrangements and segregating when the between-donor standard deviation exceeded 5%. A statistical classification framework was developed to diagnose cytomegalovirus status using the catalog of TCR beta chain sequences. In a later analysis, V and J genes were assigned by comparing TCR nucleotide sequences against IMGT/GENE-DB human TR gene sequences. A later analysis assigned CDR3 sequences and most-parsimonious VDJ recombination scenarios with the TCRdist pipeline. A later analysis defined each TCR beta chain by its CDR3 amino acid sequence plus V-gene family, and excluded reads lacking a unique V-gene family. To address suspected cross-contamination and a sequencing artifact, a later analysis removed a few hundred highly shared, low-generation-probability nucleotide sequences. In a later analysis, a clonal expansion index for each public chain was calculated from normalized within-repertoire ranks of inferred template counts. Generation probabilities in a later analysis came from a VDJ recombination model fitted to out-of-frame rearrangements, and those results were checked against IGoR. A later analysis scored TCR-TCR, TCR-HLA and TCR-CMV co-occurrence with hypergeometric tests, applying a repertoire-size bias correction to TCR pairs. False discovery rates were estimated in a later analysis by permuting HLA or CMV assignments 20 times. In a later analysis, co-occurring TCRs were grouped using DBSCAN, and TCRdist sequence similarity was added for clustering within HLA-allele-positive subsets. Repertoires with fewer than 30,000 or more than 120,000 public chains, plus five repertoires with anomalous nucleotide sharing, were excluded from co-occurrence clustering. Not all clones reach the TCRdb copy of this immuneACCESS table, which keeps in-frame sequences only. Checked studies attribute under half of the gap to unresolved V genes and leave the rest unexplained. V, J and clone size reflect that table, while D and trimming were determined from the DNA. For this sample the table gives 100,000 to 150,000 clones, of which 74% were detected only once. Jointly, the top ten make up 7.3% of the sample.

CDR1 MNHEY and CDR2 SVGAGI are derived from the germline V gene. Here V drops 1 base and J drops 2 bases, and the junction holds 3 bases not matched to any gene. The CDR3, from cysteine to phenylalanine, totals 16 residues. Just the 48-base CDR3 DNA is kept, in frame starting at base 1. A remark on this clone: Its antigen is unknown. The sample holds no much larger clone one base away, and base qualities are not on file.

Paper-wide results and their limitations: The earlier analysis of nearly 600 of the donors excluded seventeen rarely observed V segments, including chromosome 9 orphons, because counts were too low. In vitro tests confirmed that a few of the cytomegalovirus-associated TCR beta chains recognize cytomegalovirus antigens. In a later genetic analysis, fewer N-insertions in productive TCRs were reported among donors in an Asian-associated ancestry cluster than the roughly 700-donor mean. A group of highly shared sequence variants was considered likely to be a technical artifact of the sequencing pipeline. Roughly uniform sequencing depth across donors was assumed in presence/absence analyses, although this assumption may not hold. Linkage disequilibrium might explain the correlated functional status among segregating V segments, but an unknown experimental factor could not be ruled out. A further reported finding was that TCR beta sequences accurately predicted the HLA-A and HLA-B alleles for most subjects in the first cohort. HLA typing was unavailable for some donors at each locus, so association tests used only the typed subset. Some IMGT-functional V segments, including TRBV6-2 and TRBV6-3, could not be told apart with the 87-base-pair reads, so those segments were excluded. An earlier analysis of around 540 of the donors showed that most TCR beta V segments appeared in productive rearrangements either about 87% or about 30% of the time, which broadly matched IMGT annotations. In a later analysis, HLA-associated TCR beta chains were found to be more clonally expanded and to have lower generation probabilities than equally common non-associated chains. A later analysis reported that several top co-occurrence clusters appeared linked to parvovirus B19, influenza, CMV and Epstein-Barr virus. Only TCR beta chains were sequenced in this cohort, and the absence of alpha or paired-chain data limited detectable features. At a false discovery rate of 0.05, a later analysis linked about 17,000 TCR beta sequences to specific HLA alleles. CMV serostatus was the only immune exposure information available for the cohort. Across donors, most TCR sequences were observed very rarely, whereas some public TCRs were present in many individuals. The classifier was reported to diagnose cytomegalovirus status with high specificity and sensitivity in both the original cohort and the validation cohort. According to the authors, the approach could potentially be generalized to other disease states and immunological phenotypes. An association between a missense DCLRE1C variant and V-gene and J-gene trimming of TCR beta chains was found in a later genetic analysis and replicated in an independent cohort. According to a later analysis, TCR association rates differed among HLA loci, with DRB1 alleles showing the most associated TCRs and HLA-C alleles showing the fewest. Assigning TCR associations to individual alleles was difficult when HLA alleles, especially DR and DQ, strongly co-occurred. Most CMV-associated TCR beta chains appeared to be HLA-restricted in a later analysis, and the HLA associations seemed to be driven largely by CMV exposure. In the study, 150 to 200 TCR beta chains were listed as associated with cytomegalovirus.

The sample taken for sequencing was PBMCs. The chain employs TRBV6-5 and TRBJ1-2, with 11 bases aligning to TRBD1. This TCR was sampled from a male donor in good health and CMV-seronegative. In nucleotides, the sequence is TGTGCCAGCAGTTACTACGGGACAGGGGGGAACTATGGCTACACCTTC. It specifies CASSYYGTGGNYGYTF.